This TCR beta chain is from a study of human T cells and chemical hapten exposure. In the study overall: A roughly 2 cm by roughly 2 cm inner upper arm patch received 2% DPC for sensitization. TCR yields per sample varied, mainly owing to small pooled library volume differences.

The library tagged each cDNA molecule with unique molecular identifiers. MiXCR was run by TCRdb on the RACE reads, yielding one entry per CDR3 protein. Altogether approximately 80,000 distinct CDR3 sequences are present, roughly 7.1% being singletons, with the ten largest covering roughly 1.5%. V was cut by 0 bases and J by 1 base, with 15 bases left in between. CDR1 and CDR2 from the germline V gene are SQVTM and ANQGSEA. The CDR3 has 16 residues. The time point is: patch test 1, 2 weeks after DPC sensitization. The treatment: therapeutic diphenylcyclopropenone sensitization with weekly scalp DPC. The authors' total RNA extraction used unfractionated whole blood.

The rearrangement links TRBV29-1 to TRBJ1-1; possible D gene TRBD1, 6 bases. This clonotype originated in a woman under 40 with alopecia areata. Some clones in this sample may be carry-over from other donors' samples. Source: whole blood, taken in connection with sensitization to the hapten diphenylcyclopropenone (DPC). Written as DNA, the CDR3 is TGCAGCGTTGAAGATCGGCGCGGGGGCCGGAACACTGAAGCTTTCTTT. Translation: CSVEDRRGGRNTEAFF.